This entry is about one T cell receptor beta chain. The sample comes from a study of T cell changes during pregnancy in multiple sclerosis. Measured with immunoSEQ multiplex PCR; TCRdb has only the in-frame clones, and not every one. The table includes 84,000 or so clones, over 90% detected once. This CDR3 has 12 amino acids. Trimming stripped 5 bases from V and 4 bases from J, with 9 bases between. Per the germline V gene, CDR1 is SGHNT and CDR2 is YYREEE (reference sequence). The chain uses TRBV5-4 and TRBJ1-1; no clear D gene. The specimen was peripheral blood, collected in the third trimester of pregnancy. The clonotype comes from a female donor with multiple sclerosis, enrolled in a pregnancy study. CDR3 nucleotides: TGTGCCAGCAGTTCAGGTGGCACTGAAGCTTTCTTT. Amino acids: CASSSGGTEAFF.